Listed below are T cell receptor beta chains from one sample, sequenced in a study of vaccination and CD4 T cells after COVID-19. TCRdb re-called the PCR reads with MiXCR, one entry per CDR3 protein. Altogether about 21,000 distinct CDR3 sequences are present, roughly 34% being singletons, with the ten largest covering around 5%. The antigens of these receptors remain unknown. The starting material was CD4+ T cells from blood, cultured in vitro, obtained before SARS-CoV-2 vaccination. All receptors derive from a human donor who had recovered from COVID-19. CDR3s include the opening cysteine and the closing phenylalanine or tryptophan. The order of the fields is J gene, clone size, D gene, V gene, CDR3 protein, CDR3 DNA. D genes are given only for firm matches. Some rows have no size entry. The others give once, few or many, or a class for an expanded clone.

j_call: TRBJ2-1; clone_size: -; d_call: TRBD2; v_call: TRBV7-2; cdr3_aa: CASSLAAFLAGADEQFF; cdr3_nt: TGTGCCAGCAGCTTAGCGGCTTTCCTAGCGGGAGCCGATGAGCAGTTCTTC
j_call: TRBJ1-2; clone_size: -; d_call: -; v_call: TRBV6-2/TRBV6-3; cdr3_aa: CASSYWATGYGYTF; cdr3_nt: TGTGCCAGCAGTTACTGGGCTACAGGGTACGGCTACACCTTC
j_call: TRBJ1-4; clone_size: -; d_call: -; v_call: TRBV20-1; cdr3_aa: CSARERGGNEKLFF; cdr3_nt: TGCAGTGCTAGAGAGCGAGGAGGGAATGAAAAACTGTTTTTT
j_call: TRBJ1-2; clone_size: -; d_call: -; v_call: TRBV12-3/TRBV12-4; cdr3_aa: CASSFDGSYGYTF; cdr3_nt: TGTGCCAGCAGTTTCGACGGAAGCTATGGCTACACCTTC
j_call: TRBJ1-5; clone_size: once; d_call: -; v_call: TRBV9; cdr3_aa: CASSVDSHNQPQHF; cdr3_nt: TGTGCCAGCAGCGTAGACAGCCACAATCAGCCCCAGCATTTT
j_call: TRBJ1-2; clone_size: few; d_call: -; v_call: TRBV28; cdr3_aa: CASSFWAVSPSLYGYTF; cdr3_nt: TGTGCCAGCAGTTTTTGGGCAGTCTCCCCCAGTTTGTACGGCTACACCTTC
j_call: TRBJ1-5; clone_size: -; d_call: -; v_call: TRBV28; cdr3_aa: CASSLDRGDYSNQPQHF; cdr3_nt: TGTGCCAGCAGTTTAGATAGGGGAGATTATAGCAATCAGCCCCAGCATTTT
j_call: TRBJ2-7; clone_size: few; d_call: -; v_call: TRBV20-1; cdr3_aa: CSARGDSYHEQYF; cdr3_nt: TGCAGTGCTAGGGGGGACTCCTATCACGAGCAGTACTTC
j_call: TRBJ2-3; clone_size: -; d_call: TRBD2; v_call: TRBV11-2; cdr3_aa: CASSSQWGSGGNADTQYF; cdr3_nt: TGTGCCAGCAGCTCCCAGTGGGGTAGCGGGGGGAACGCAGATACGCAGTATTTT
j_call: TRBJ1-5; clone_size: few; d_call: -; v_call: TRBV11-3; cdr3_aa: CASSRGSNQPQHF; cdr3_nt: TGTGCCAGCAGCCGGGGTAGCAATCAGCCCCAGCATTTT